One T cell receptor (beta chain) is described in this entry. Its antigen is unknown. Several immunoSEQ plates received, in even portions, the genomic DNA of each subset. Using immunoSEQ multiplex PCR, the repertoire was profiled, and TCRdb retains in-frame clones only, with some absent. The table shows roughly 550,000 clones, with around 95% occurring only once. The sample is drawn from a study of shared clonotypes between healthy human individuals. The wider study: Per donor, three plates held CD4 naive cells, three held CD4 memory, two held CD8 naive and one held CD8 memory.

Naive CD8 cells lacked CD45RO, underwent positive selection for CCR7 and left out terminally differentiated effector memory CD45RA+ cells. Findings and limits, study-wide: Though the depth was large, rarefaction showed that sorted-subset sequencing was incomplete.

Germline trimming cut 7 bases from V and 0 bases from J; bases unmatched to any gene: 7. CDR1 is MDHEN, CDR2 SYDVKM, per germline. The CDR3 is made up of 16 amino acids. This chain uses TRBV28 with TRBJ2-1; 9 bases map to TRBD2. Sequencing input: naive CD8+ T cells sorted from blood. This clonotype originated in a woman aged 30 to 39 in good health. The chain's CDR3 is CASKGTSYGSYNEQFF. CDR3 DNA: TGTGCCAGCAAAGGGACTAGCTACGGCTCCTACAATGAGCAGTTCTTC.